The present entry profiles one T cell receptor (beta chain) with its context. This sample stems from a study of T cell changes during pregnancy in multiple sclerosis. Measured with immunoSEQ multiplex PCR; TCRdb has only the in-frame clones, and not every one. The top ten clones hold about 2.8% of a sample with tens of thousands of clones, 92% of them seen once. The sequences come from peripheral blood, collected in the third trimester of pregnancy. The TCR sequence derives from a female donor in good health, enrolled as a control in a pregnancy study.

This CDR3 is CASSLLRDSSREKLFF. In nucleotides, the CDR3 is TGTGCCAGCAGCTTGCTTAGGGACTCCTCTCGGGAAAAACTGTTTTTT. This chain connects TRBV5-6 to TRBJ1-4; weak D call: TRBD1 (5 bases). CDR3 size: 16 residues. V dropped 1 base and J dropped 8 bases, with 18 bases sitting between them. The germline CDR1 and CDR2 sequences are SGHDT and YYEEEE.